This T cell receptor beta chain was found in a study of T cell responses to AZD1222 COVID-19 vaccine. Between the trimmed V and J ends, which lost 1 base and 0 bases, there was a span of 6 bases. Germline V CDR1 and CDR2: GTSNPN, SVGIG (reference sequence). This CDR3 region has 13 residues. Assay used: immunoSEQ multiplex PCR; TCRdb lists only in-frame clones, some missing. The repertoire holds about 86,000 clones, with approximately 91% as singletons. The V gene is TRBV30, the J gene TRBJ1-1, with D possibly matching TRBD1 (6 bases). The material was peripheral blood, obtained on day 0 of AZD1222 vaccination. The TCR comes from an adult in good health. The CDR3 DNA sequence: TGTGCCTGGAGTGGGACAGTGAACACTGAAGCTTTCTTT. It yields the protein CAWSGTVNTEAFF.